Given below is one T cell receptor (beta chain) in context. Antigen unknown. Germline V gene lookup returns CDR1 SGHDT and CDR2 YYEEEE. The CDR3 consists of 16 residues. With V trimmed by 2 bases and J by 4 bases, 6 bases remained unmatched. This sample stems from a study of cytomegalovirus exposure and HLA in healthy donors. Study results and caveats: A later analysis, which compared TCR beta chains of equal frequency, found the HLA-associated ones more clonally expanded. A later analysis reported that several of the most significant clusters appeared to be linked to common viral pathogens, among them Epstein-Barr virus. Some public TCRs appeared in many individuals, while most sequences were rare.

The PCR had 60 Vbeta and 13 Jbeta primers. Assay used: immunoSEQ multiplex PCR; TCRdb lists only in-frame clones, some missing. Of around 130,000 clones listed, around 81% are singletons. This receptor was identified in a woman aged 45-59 years in good health and CMV-seronegative. The sequencing sample was made of PBMCs. The gene calls are TRBV5-6 and TRBJ1-1, with 12 nucleotides matching TRBD1. In DNA form, the CDR3 reads TGTGCCAGCAGCTTCGGGACAGGGGGCTCCGGCACTGAAGCTTTCTTT. Its protein is CASSFGTGGSGTEAFF.